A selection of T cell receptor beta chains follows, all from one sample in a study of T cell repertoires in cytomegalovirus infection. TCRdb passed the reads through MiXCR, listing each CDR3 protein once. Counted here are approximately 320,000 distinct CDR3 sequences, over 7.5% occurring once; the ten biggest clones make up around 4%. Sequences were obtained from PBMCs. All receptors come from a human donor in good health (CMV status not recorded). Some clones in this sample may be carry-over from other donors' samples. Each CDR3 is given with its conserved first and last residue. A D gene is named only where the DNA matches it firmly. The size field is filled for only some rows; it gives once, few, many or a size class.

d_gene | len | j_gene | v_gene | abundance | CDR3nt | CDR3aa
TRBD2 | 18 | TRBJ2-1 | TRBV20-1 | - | TGCAGTGCTATACCGGGACTAGCGGGAAAAAAACCCTACAATGAGCAGTTCTTC | CSAIPGLAGKKPYNEQFF
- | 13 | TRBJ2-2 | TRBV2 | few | TGTGCCAGCAGTGGGCTCACTACCGGGGAGCTGTTTTTT | CASSGLTTGELFF
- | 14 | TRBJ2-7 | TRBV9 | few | TGTGCCAGCAGCGTAGGGGTAGGGACCTACGAGCAGTACTTC | CASSVGVGTYEQYF
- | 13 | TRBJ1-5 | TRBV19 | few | TGTGCCAGTAGCTACGACAGACTTTGGCCCCAGCATTTT | CASSYDRLWPQHF
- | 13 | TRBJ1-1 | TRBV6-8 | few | TGTGCCAGCACTTTCATCTACAACACTGAAGCTTTCTTT | CASTFIYNTEAFF
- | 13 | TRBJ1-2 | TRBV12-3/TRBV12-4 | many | TGTGCCAGCAGTTTACGATGGGAATATGGCTACACCTTC | CASSLRWEYGYTF
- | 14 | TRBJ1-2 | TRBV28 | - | TGTGCCAGCAGTTTAGGGGCTCCCCAAGGCGGCTACACCTTC | CASSLGAPQGGYTF
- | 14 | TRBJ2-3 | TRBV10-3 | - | TGTGCCATCAGTGAAAGGCTGATCACAGATACGCAGTATTTT | CAISERLITDTQYF
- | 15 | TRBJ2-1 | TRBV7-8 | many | TGTGCCAGCAGCTCCCCTACCCTAGGGCGAGGTGAGCAGTTCTTC | CASSSPTLGRGEQFF
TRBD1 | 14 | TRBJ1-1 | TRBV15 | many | TGTGCCACCAGCAGAAGGGGACAGGGGGCTGAAGCTTTCTTT | CATSRRGQGAEAFF
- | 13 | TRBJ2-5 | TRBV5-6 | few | TGTGCCAGCAGGTACCAGGGGCGAGAGACCCAGTACTTC | CASRYQGRETQYF
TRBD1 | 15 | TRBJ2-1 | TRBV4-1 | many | TGCGCCAGCAGCCCGTGGGACAGGGGGCTTGATGAGCAGTTCTTC | CASSPWDRGLDEQFF
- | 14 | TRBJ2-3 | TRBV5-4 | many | TGTGCCAGCAGCCATCGGGGGTCTAAGAATACGCAGTATTTT | CASSHRGSKNTQYF
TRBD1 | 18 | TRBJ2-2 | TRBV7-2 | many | TGTGCCAGCAGCTTAGGTCCGAGAGGGGGCTCGGACACCGGGGAGCTGTTTTTT | CASSLGPRGGSDTGELFF
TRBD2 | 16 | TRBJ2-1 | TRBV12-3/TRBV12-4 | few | TGTGCCAGCAGACATAGCGGGGGGGCCGGTTACAATGAGCAGTTCTTC | CASRHSGGAGYNEQFF
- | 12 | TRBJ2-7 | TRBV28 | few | TGTGCCAGCTCACACAGCTCCTACGAGCAGTACTTC | CASSHSSYEQYF
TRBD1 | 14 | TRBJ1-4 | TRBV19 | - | TGTGCCAGTAAACCGGGACAGCTAAATGAAAAACTGTTTTTT | CASKPGQLNEKLFF
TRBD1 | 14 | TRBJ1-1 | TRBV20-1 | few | TGCAGTGCTAGAGATGGGACAGGGGGGACTGAAGCTTTCTTT | CSARDGTGGTEAFF
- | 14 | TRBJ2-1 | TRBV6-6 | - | TGTGCCAGCAGCCAGCGGGGCCCAGGGGATGAGCAGTTCTTC | CASSQRGPGDEQFF
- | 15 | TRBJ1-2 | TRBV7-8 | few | TGTGCCAGCAGCTTAGTCCCAGGGTCGGGCTATGGCTACACCTTC | CASSLVPGSGYGYTF
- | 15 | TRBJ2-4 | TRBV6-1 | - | TGTGCCAGCAGTGAATGGGGGAGAGTCAAAAACATTCAGTACTTC | CASSEWGRVKNIQYF
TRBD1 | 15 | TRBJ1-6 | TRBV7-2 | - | TGTGCCAGCAGCGGGGACAGCTCCTATAATTCACCCCTCCACTTT | CASSGDSSYNSPLHF
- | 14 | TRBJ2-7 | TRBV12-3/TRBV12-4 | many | TGTGCCAGCAGTTGGGGTAGAGCGACGGGGGAGCAGTACTTC | CASSWGRATGEQYF
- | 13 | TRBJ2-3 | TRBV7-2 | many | TGTGCCAGCAGCCAATTAAGCACAGATACGCAGTATTTT | CASSQLSTDTQYF
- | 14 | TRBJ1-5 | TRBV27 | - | TGTGCCAGCAGCCTTGCAAAGGGCAATCAGCCCCAGCATTTT | CASSLAKGNQPQHF
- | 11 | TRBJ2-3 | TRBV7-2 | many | TGTGCCAGCAGTGTTTTGGATACGCAGTATTTT | CASSVLDTQYF
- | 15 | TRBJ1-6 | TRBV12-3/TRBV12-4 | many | TGTGCCAGCAGTTCCACAGGAAGAGTTAATTCACCCCTCCACTTT | CASSSTGRVNSPLHF
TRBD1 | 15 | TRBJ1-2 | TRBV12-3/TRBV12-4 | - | TGTGCCAGCAGTCCGGGACAGCCGGAGTTCTATGGCTACACCTTC | CASSPGQPEFYGYTF